A few counts support the clone carrying this T cell receptor beta chain. Per germline, CDR1 MGHRA and CDR2 YSYEKL. The CDR3 consists of 15 residues. Between the trimmed V and J ends, which lost 0 bases and 5 bases, there was a span of 13 bases. This sample is part of a study of blood T cells in healthy people across ages. As for the study in general: Researchers report that template switching captured about one barcoded beta molecule per two T cells.

Those donating, healthy Caucasian individuals from Russia, were aged about 6 to 100. Alongside a J-beta primer mix, a sample-barcoded 5' primer served in a second PCR lasting 7 to 11 cycles. TCRdb fed the 5' RACE reads into MiXCR, producing one record per CDR3 protein. The table records about 1.1 million distinct CDR3 sequences, roughly two fifths of them present only once. The sequence came from a young man in good health. The V call is TRBV4-1, the J call TRBJ1-2; a weak D match, TRBD1 (6 bases). The sequenced sample was blood. This CDR3 reads CASSQDRGEVYGYTF. The CDR3 coding sequence is TGCGCCAGCAGCCAAGACAGGGGTGAGGTTTATGGCTACACCTTC.